This is a list of T cell receptor beta chains from one sample in a study of T cell repertoires in cytomegalovirus infection. These receptors are not linked to any known antigen. TCRdb ran MiXCR on the reads and lists one entry per CDR3 protein. The sample contains 310,000 or so distinct CDR3 sequences, 20% to 25% of which appear only once. Sequencing used cultured PBMCs, obtained from culture after CMV antigen stimulation. The receptors were gathered from a human donor in good health (CMV status not recorded). Some clones in this sample may be carry-over from other donors' samples. The CDR3 runs from the conserved cysteine through the conserved F or W. The D gene is left open where the match is weak. Expanded clones are given a class, and other clones once, few, many or no size at all.

J gene	D gene	V gene	clone size	CDR3 protein	CDR3 DNA
TRBJ2-7	.	TRBV28	.	CASSLSIYEQYF	TGTGCCAGCAGTTTAAGCATCTACGAGCAGTACTTC
TRBJ2-5	.	TRBV7-2	few	CASSRDWYQETQYF	TGTGCCAGCAGCCGAGACTGGTACCAAGAGACCCAGTACTTC
TRBJ2-1	TRBD2	TRBV18	.	CASSPQLAGGGYSYNEQFF	TGTGCCAGCTCACCACAGCTAGCGGGAGGTGGTTATTCCTACAATGAGCAGTTCTTC
TRBJ2-3	.	TRBV15	few	CATSRPLSAHTQYF	TGTGCCACCAGCCGACCGCTTAGCGCGCATACGCAGTATTTT
TRBJ2-1	TRBD2	TRBV6-5	many	CASSYRSGRASEQFF	TGTGCCAGCAGTTACCGTAGCGGGAGGGCCAGTGAGCAGTTCTTC
TRBJ2-5	.	TRBV5-5	many	CASSLNGISGQETQYF	TGTGCCAGCAGCTTGAACGGTATTAGCGGCCAAGAGACCCAGTACTTC
TRBJ2-1	.	TRBV6-2/TRBV6-3	.	CASSYSRANEQFF	TGTGCCAGCAGTTACTCTCGGGCGAATGAGCAGTTCTTC
TRBJ2-3	TRBD2	TRBV7-8	.	CASSFRLAESTDTQYF	TGTGCCAGCAGCTTCCGACTAGCGGAGAGCACAGATACGCAGTATTTT
TRBJ2-6	.	TRBV23-1	.	CASSHLDKGEWANVLTF	TGCGCCAGCAGTCACCTTGACAAGGGTGAATGGGCCAACGTCCTGACTTTC
TRBJ1-5	.	TRBV27	.	CASSLSSGDSNQPQHF	TGTGCCAGCAGTTTAAGTTCAGGGGATAGCAATCAGCCCCAGCATTTT
TRBJ2-7	TRBD1	TRBV5-1	.	CATTEGQGGLEQYF	TGCGCCACCACCGAAGGACAGGGAGGTCTCGAGCAGTACTTC
TRBJ1-2	.	TRBV7-2	few	CASSFPLYGYTF	TGTGCCAGCAGCTTCCCGCTCTATGGCTACACCTTC
TRBJ1-1	.	TRBV6-8	.	CASSYVTEGAEAFF	TGTGCCAGCAGTTACGTGACAGAAGGGGCTGAAGCTTTCTTT
TRBJ1-1	TRBD1	TRBV10-3	few	CAISAEGASEAFF	TGTGCCATCAGTGCCGAGGGGGCATCTGAAGCTTTCTTT
TRBJ1-5	.	TRBV28	.	CASSWTGTVRPQHF	TGTGCCAGCAGCTGGACCGGGACCGTCCGGCCCCAGCATTTT
TRBJ2-7	.	TRBV7-2	.	CASSLVAGSVYEQYF	TGTGCCAGCAGCTTAGTGGCAGGGAGCGTGTACGAGCAGTACTTC
TRBJ2-5	.	TRBV25-1	few	CASSEFRGGKETQYF	TGTGCCAGCAGTGAATTCAGGGGAGGGAAAGAGACCCAGTACTTC
TRBJ2-1	.	TRBV7-2	many	CASSSHLLTGNEQFF	TGTGCCAGCAGCTCCCACCTACTAACAGGGAATGAGCAGTTCTTC
TRBJ2-7	.	TRBV30	.	CAWSRRQLTSYEQYF	TGTGCCTGGAGTCGGAGGCAGCTAACCTCCTACGAGCAGTACTTC
TRBJ1-4	TRBD1	TRBV28	.	CASGQQGRDEKLFF	TGTGCCAGCGGTCAACAGGGGAGAGATGAAAAACTGTTTTTT
TRBJ1-2	.	TRBV29-1	.	CSVWEGGYTF	TGCAGCGTTTGGGAGGGCGGCTACACCTTC
TRBJ1-5	.	TRBV7-2	many	CASSFIKGQPQHF	TGTGCCAGCAGCTTTATTAAGGGACAGCCCCAGCATTTT
TRBJ2-1	TRBD2	TRBV7-2	few	CASSSPGLAKFF	TGTGCCAGCAGCTCCCCGGGACTAGCGAAGTTCTTC
TRBJ2-3	TRBD2	TRBV7-2	many	CASSLGAGGPGTDTQYF	TGTGCCAGCAGCTTAGGGGCGGGAGGGCCCGGCACAGATACGCAGTATTTT
TRBJ2-1	.	TRBV27	.	CASSLSAGQLHNEQFF	TGTGCCAGCAGTTTATCGGCGGGACAGTTGCACAATGAGCAGTTCTTC
TRBJ2-3	.	TRBV15	.	CATSRAQGGGTDTQYF	TGTGCCACCAGCAGAGCGCAGGGAGGCGGCACAGATACGCAGTATTTT
TRBJ1-1	.	TRBV5-1	many	CASSLAGYTEAFF	TGCGCCAGCAGCTTGGCTGGATACACTGAAGCTTTCTTT
TRBJ2-1	TRBD2	TRBV20-1	few	CSARDRIGGSGNEQFF	TGCAGTGCTAGAGATCGAATTGGCGGGAGTGGCAATGAGCAGTTCTTC
TRBJ1-1	.	TRBV6-6	.	CASGAEAFF	TGTGCCAGCGGGGCTGAAGCTTTCTTT
TRBJ2-3	.	TRBV12-3/TRBV12-4	many	CASSLETNTDTQYF	TGTGCCAGCAGTTTAGAGACCAACACAGATACGCAGTATTTT
TRBJ2-1	TRBD2	TRBV7-2	.	CASSLSGTSAREQFF	TGTGCCAGCAGCCTATCCGGGACTAGCGCAAGGGAGCAGTTCTTC
TRBJ2-5	.	TRBV29-1	.	CSTRTYRDTQETQYF	TGCAGCACACGAACATACCGGGACACACAAGAGACCCAGTACTTC
TRBJ1-6	.	TRBV11-3	many	CASSLDQSGSSYNSPLHF	TGTGCCAGCAGCTTAGATCAATCGGGGTCCTCCTATAATTCACCCCTCCACTTT
TRBJ2-1	.	TRBV6-1	few	CASTRKDEQFF	TGTGCCAGCACCAGGAAGGATGAGCAGTTCTTC
TRBJ2-1	TRBD2	TRBV11-2	.	CASSLGRLAGVFNEQFF	TGTGCCAGCAGCTTAGGCCGACTAGCGGGAGTGTTCAATGAGCAGTTCTTC
TRBJ1-2	TRBD1	TRBV7-2	few	CASATAPGTGNGYTF	TGTGCCAGCGCCACAGCCCCCGGGACAGGGAACGGCTACACCTTC
TRBJ1-4	.	TRBV3-1	.	CASSQHVPVGEKLFF	TGTGCCAGCAGCCAACATGTCCCCGTCGGTGAAAAACTGTTTTTT
TRBJ2-1	.	TRBV19	few	CASSIDRDEYNEQFF	TGTGCCAGTAGTATAGACAGGGATGAGTACAATGAGCAGTTCTTC
TRBJ1-3	.	TRBV18	.	CASSPDWNFSGNTIYF	TGTGCCAGCTCACCAGATTGGAACTTCTCTGGAAACACCATATATTTT